These 26 T cell receptor beta chains originate from one sample sequenced in a study of T-cell memory formation after mild COVID-19. Via MiXCR, TCRdb re-called the 5' RACE reads, giving one row per CDR3 protein. This repertoire shows around 340,000 distinct CDR3 sequences, 13% found once; its top ten account for over 20%. Source material: PBMCs or a T cell subset sorted from them (not recorded which). The origin of the receptors is a man between 18 and 29 years old who had mild COVID-19 (a few samples of this study predate the infection). Cell type and time point are not known.

This clonotype appeared a few times. The chain links TRBV12-3 or TRBV12-4 to TRBJ2-4; D is perhaps TRBD2 (6 bases). V lost 6 bases, J lost 2 bases, and 23 bases lay in between. The CDR3 is 18 residues long. Here the CDR3 DNA reads TGTGCCAGCAGCACGGACACTAGGAGGGGTTGGTCCAAAAACATTCAGTACTTC. It translates to CASSTDTRRGWSKNIQYF.

This clonotype has a handful of counts. The rearrangement links TRBV2 to TRBJ2-1; D is ambiguous. The CDR3 loop spans 14 amino acids. V was trimmed by 6 bases and J by 7 bases, leaving 16 bases between them. The V gene's germline CDR1 is SNHLY and CDR2 FYNNEI. CDR3 DNA: TGTGCCAGCAGCCCCCGGGCCCCTTCTAATGAGCAGTTCTTC. Translation gives CASSPRAPSNEQFF.

The CDR3, as DNA: TGTGCCAGCAGCCGGGTCCCGACAGGGGGCGAGATCTATGGCTACACCTTC. This codes for CASSRVPTGGEIYGYTF. V gene TRBV5-5 combines with J gene TRBJ1-2; 10 bases line up with TRBD1. The germline gives CDR1 SGHKS, CDR2 YYEKEE (reference sequence). CDR3 length: 17 amino acids. Losses at the gene ends were 4 bases for V and 4 bases for J; bases not matched to a gene: 13. Full variable domain (outside the CDR3, taken from reference TRBV5-5 and TRBJ1-2): DAGVTQSPTHLIKTRGQQVTLRCSPISGHKSVSWYQQVLGQGPQFIFQYYEKEERGRGNFPDRFSARQFPNYSSELNVNALLLGDSALYLCASSRVPTGGEIYGYTFGSGTRLTVV.

The rearrangement joins TRBV12-3 or TRBV12-4 to TRBJ1-4; no clear D. Trimming removed 6 bases at V and 8 bases at J, with 13 bases between. The CDR3 contains 13 residues. The CDR3 sequence: CASSPGIWEKLFF. CDR3 sequence (DNA): TGTGCCAGCAGCCCGGGGATCTGGGAAAAACTGTTTTTT.

The J gene is TRBJ2-1, the V gene TRBV3-1; tentatively, D is TRBD2 (5 bases). Trimming removed 3 bases at V and 0 bases at J, with 21 bases between. This CDR3 has 19 residues. From germline, CDR1 is LGHDT and CDR2 YNNKEL (reference sequence). The CDR3 region is CASSHNKGLSRSSYNEQFF. For the CDR3, the DNA is TGTGCCAGCAGCCACAACAAAGGACTGTCGAGGAGCTCCTACAATGAGCAGTTCTTC.

This clonotype was counted a few times. V is TRBV12-3 or TRBV12-4 and J is TRBJ2-3; 7 bases map to TRBD2. The CDR3 runs to 12 residues. Unmatched junction bases numbered 4, after V lost 3 bases and J lost 10 bases. The CDR3 bases are TGTGCCAGCAGTTTGGTGCGGGGGTCGCAGTATTTT. It is translated as CASSLVRGSQYF.

This clonotype was detected only a few times. The chain is built from TRBV12-3 or TRBV12-4 and TRBJ2-6; the match to TRBD1 covers 8 bases. The CDR3 runs 16 residues. The V segment lost 8 bases and the J segment 0 bases; nucleotides outside the gene matches: 6. CDR3 bases: TGTGCCAGCCACAGGGGGTATTACTCTGGGGCCAACGTCCTGACTTTC. It specifies CASHRGYYSGANVLTF.

This clonotype was counted ten times or more. The genes are TRBV7-2 and TRBJ2-7; possibly TRBD1 for D (6 bases). Germline CDR1 and CDR2: SGHTA and FQGNSA. The CDR3 totals 15 residues. V shed 4 bases and J shed 2 bases, with 15 bases lying between them. This CDR3 reads CASSSRGRVAYEQYF. Here the CDR3 DNA reads TGTGCCAGCAGCTCCAGGGGCAGGGTGGCCTACGAGCAGTACTTC.

This clonotype was detected only a few times. V and J are TRBV5-6 and TRBJ1-1, with D perhaps TRBD1 (5 bases). Deletions cut 7 bases from V and 4 bases from J, with 14 bases between. The CDR3 covers 13 residues. CDR1 and CDR2 (germline): SGHDT, YYEEEE. The CDR3 reads CASVRGRGTEAFF. Here the CDR3 DNA reads TGTGCCAGCGTAAGAGGGAGGGGCACTGAAGCTTTCTTT.

CDR3 amino acids: CASGWVNTEAFF. CDR3 sequence (DNA): TGTGCCAGCGGTTGGGTCAACACTGAAGCTTTCTTT. The chain uses TRBV6-5 and TRBJ1-1; D unclear. V lost 8 bases, J lost 2 bases, and 9 bases lay in between. Germline CDR1 MNHEY, CDR2 SVGAGI. This CDR3 contains 12 residues.

The chain uses TRBV29-1 and TRBJ2-5; TRBD1 agrees at 8 bases. V shed 5 bases, J shed 2 bases, and the junction held 10 bases outside the gene matches. CDR3 length equals 15 residues. CDR1 is SQVTM, CDR2 ANQGSEA, per germline. The DNA of the CDR3 is TGCAGCGTTACAATCTCAGGGGGCCCTCAAGAGACCCAGTACTTC. This codes for CSVTISGGPQETQYF.

The V call is TRBV20-1, the J call TRBJ1-4; D is unresolved. The germline V and J ends were trimmed by 3 bases and 0 bases, with 11 bases remaining between them. The CDR3 is 15 residues long. The germline CDR1 and CDR2 sequences are DFQATT and SNEGSKA (reference sequence). The CDR3 region is CSASETLATNEKLFF. The DNA of the CDR3 is TGCAGTGCTAGCGAGACACTCGCAACTAATGAAAAACTGTTTTTT.

The chain couples TRBV5-1 to TRBJ2-5; D gene ambiguous. V was pared by 0 bases and J by 4 bases, with 16 bases between. This CDR3 has 16 residues. CDR1 and CDR2 from the germline V gene are SGHRS and YFSETQ. The CDR3 DNA sequence: TGCGCCAGCAGCTTGGCGCCGGCCGGTAGTGGAGAGACCCAGTACTTC. It translates to CASSLAPAGSGETQYF.

The CDR3 DNA reads as TGCGCCAGCAGCCAAGAAGCAGGAGGATTCAGGACCGGGGAGCTGTTTTTT. As protein: CASSQEAGGFRTGELFF. The V gene is TRBV4-3, the J gene TRBJ2-2; a possible D gene is TRBD2 (5 bases). The CDR3 consists of 17 residues. The V gene's germline CDR1 is LGHNA and CDR2 YSLEER. V was cut by 0 bases and J by 5 bases, with 16 bases left in between.

This clonotype was found a few times. This sequence joins TRBV18 and TRBJ2-5, with TRBD1 identical over 9 bases. With 2 bases clipped from V and 1 base from J, the junction kept 5 bases outside the gene matches. This CDR3 contains 16 residues. Germline V gene sequence: CDR1 KGHSH, CDR2 LQKENI. The CDR3 sequence: CASSPTGGDGQETQYF. The CDR3 bases are TGTGCCAGCTCACCAACAGGGGGCGACGGCCAAGAGACCCAGTACTTC. The full variable domain, completed using reference TRBV18 and TRBJ2-5, is NAGVMQNPRHLVRRRGQEARLRCSPMKGHSHVYWYRQLPEEGLKFMVYLQKENIIDESGMPKERFSAEFPKEGPSILRIQQVVRGDSAAYFCASSPTGGDGQETQYFGPGTRLLVL.

This clonotype was detected a few times. The chain uses TRBV6-2 or TRBV6-3 and TRBJ1-6, with D uncertain. CDR3 length: 16 amino acids. The V gene's germline CDR1 is MNHEY and CDR2 SVGEGT. Trimming took 2 bases from V and 0 from J, leaving 8 bases between them. The CDR3 nucleotides read TGTGCCAGCAGTTACCTTGTGAGCTCCTATAATTCACCCCTCCACTTT. Amino acid sequence: CASSYLVSSYNSPLHF.

This clonotype was detected a few times. This chain joins TRBV7-9 and TRBJ2-2, with TRBD2 as a possible D gene (5 bases). The CDR3 loop spans 13 amino acids. V lost 6 bases to trimming and J lost 6 bases, with 11 bases between them. Germline V gene data show CDR1 as SEHNR and CDR2 as FQNEAQ (reference sequence). CDR3 DNA sequence: TGTGCCAGCAGACCGACTACGTCCGGGGAGCTGTTTTTT. Translating gives CASRPTTSGELFF.

This clonotype was found a few times. The V gene is TRBV19, the J gene TRBJ1-2; no clear D. V lost 5 bases to trimming and J lost 4 bases, with 11 bases between them. The germline V gene encodes CDR1 LNHDA and CDR2 SQIVND (reference sequence). The CDR3 runs to 13 residues. The CDR3 is CASSAGLGYGYTF. In DNA form, the CDR3 reads TGTGCCAGTAGTGCGGGATTAGGCTATGGCTACACCTTC.

V gene TRBV7-2 combines with J gene TRBJ2-1, with D tentatively TRBD1 (5 bases). Between the trimmed V and J ends, which lost 2 bases and 0 bases, there was a span of 11 bases. The CDR3 totals 16 residues. CDR1 is SGHTA and CDR2 is FQGNSA in the germline V gene. The CDR3, as DNA: TGTGCCAGCAGCTTAAGGGGCAGCTCCTCCTACAATGAGCAGTTCTTC. Translating it yields CASSLRGSSSYNEQFF.

CDR3 loop: CASSIFPSYEQYF. The CDR3 region has the DNA TGTGCCAGTAGTATTTTTCCTAGCTACGAGCAGTACTTC. The chain joins TRBV19 to TRBJ2-7; D remains ambiguous. Per germline, CDR1 LNHDA and CDR2 SQIVND (reference sequence). V was shortened by 3 bases and J by 3 bases, with 9 bases between the two germline ends. CDR3 length: 13 residues.

This clonotype was seen a few times. CDR3 DNA sequence: TGCGCCAGCAGCTTGGAGGTCCCCCAGGACACTGAAGCTTTCTTT. Protein: CASSLEVPQDTEAFF. The V and J genes are TRBV5-1 and TRBJ1-1; D is unclear. Germline loops: CDR1 SGHRS, CDR2 YFSETQ. Trimming took off 0 bases at V and 3 bases at J, with 12 bases between the two ends. The CDR3 sequence is 15 residues long.

The chain uses TRBV15 and TRBJ1-1; no clear D gene. The CDR3 has 14 amino acids. V was clipped by 7 bases and J by 1 base, with 13 bases between them. CDR1 and CDR2 (germline): LNHNV, YYDKDF (reference sequence). This chain's CDR3 is CATKRGVSNTEAFF. The DNA of the CDR3 is TGTGCCACCAAGAGAGGTGTGTCGAACACTGAAGCTTTCTTT.

This chain uses TRBV14 with TRBJ2-7; TRBD1 agrees at 7 bases. The CDR3 sequence is 15 residues long. V gave up 4 bases and J gave up 4 bases; unmatched junction bases: 10. CDR1 SGHDN and CDR2 FVKESK come from the germline V gene. CDR3 protein: CASSPRPRGLYEQYF. CDR3 DNA sequence: TGTGCCAGCAGCCCGCGGCCAAGGGGGCTGTACGAGCAGTACTTC.

This rearrangement joins TRBV3-1 to TRBJ1-2; D perhaps matches TRBD1 (6 bases). The V end lost 3 bases, the J end lost 4 bases, and 12 bases lay between the germline ends. CDR1 and CDR2 (germline): LGHDT, YNNKEL (reference sequence). This CDR3 is built from 14 residues. The CDR3 sequence is CASSQGGSVYGYTF. As DNA, the CDR3 is TGTGCCAGCAGCCAGGGGGGCTCGGTCTATGGCTACACCTTC.

The table lists this clonotype with a few counts. This rearrangement joins TRBV7-9 to TRBJ2-1; 8 positions agree with TRBD2. The CDR3 consists of 16 residues. Germline CDR1 SEHNR, CDR2 FQNEAQ (reference sequence). With 0 bases clipped from V and 8 bases from J, the junction kept 9 bases outside the gene matches. The CDR3 DNA is TGTGCCAGCAGCTTAGCGGCGACGGGGGGGCCTTATGAGCAGTTCTTC. Protein product: CASSLAATGGPYEQFF.

V gene TRBV4-1 combines with J gene TRBJ2-6, with 7 bases identical to TRBD1. Trimming at V came to 1 base and at J to 0 bases, leaving 3 bases not matched to a gene. CDR3 size: 17 residues. The germline V gene has CDR1 MGHRA and CDR2 YSYEKL. The CDR3 sequence is CASSQGQGDSGANVLTF. CDR3 DNA: TGCGCCAGCAGCCAAGGACAGGGCGACTCTGGGGCCAACGTCCTGACTTTC.